Listed below are T cell receptor beta chains from one sample, sequenced in a study of blood T cell repertoires in COVID-19. Only in-frame clones appear in the TCRdb table, and some are missing; sequencing was by immunoSEQ multiplex PCR. The table has under 250,000 clones, roughly 86% seen once. The specimen was peripheral blood. Every receptor here comes from a man older than 75 with acute or convalescent COVID-19. The CDR3 runs from the conserved cysteine through the conserved F or W. The order of the fields is clone size, J gene, V gene, CDR3 protein. Part of the rows lack a size; the others show once, few, many or a class for expanded clones.

clone size: .; J gene: TRBJ2-5; V gene: TRBV12-3/TRBV12-4; CDR3 protein: CASSSTGLETQYF
clone size: .; J gene: TRBJ2-1; V gene: TRBV19; CDR3 protein: CASSLSGQTYGEQFF
clone size: .; J gene: TRBJ1-5; V gene: TRBV6-1; CDR3 protein: CASSARPQGGNQPQHF
clone size: .; J gene: TRBJ2-4; V gene: TRBV9; CDR3 protein: CASSVSRAKNIQYF
clone size: .; J gene: TRBJ1-5; V gene: TRBV29-1; CDR3 protein: CSVLDRGPNQPQHF
clone size: .; J gene: TRBJ1-4; V gene: TRBV18; CDR3 protein: CASSRAIRDEKLFF
clone size: .; J gene: TRBJ1-6; V gene: TRBV7-9; CDR3 protein: CASSSAGPDNSPLHF
clone size: .; J gene: TRBJ2-5; V gene: TRBV7-2; CDR3 protein: CASSSPRLAETQYF
clone size: once; J gene: TRBJ2-1; V gene: TRBV18; CDR3 protein: CASSPNGADEQFF
clone size: .; J gene: TRBJ1-2; V gene: TRBV10-2; CDR3 protein: CASSELRWNYGYTF
clone size: .; J gene: TRBJ2-1; V gene: TRBV6-5; CDR3 protein: CASSYSYRDNQNEQFF
clone size: once; J gene: TRBJ1-1; V gene: TRBV28; CDR3 protein: CASSLPPDRGNTEAFF
clone size: .; J gene: TRBJ2-1; V gene: TRBV15; CDR3 protein: CATSRGLAGGARGNEQFF
clone size: .; J gene: TRBJ1-1; V gene: TRBV5-1; CDR3 protein: CASSPRQGAGTEAFF
clone size: .; J gene: TRBJ2-6; V gene: TRBV7-6; CDR3 protein: CASSLEKHSGANVLTF
clone size: .; J gene: TRBJ1-2; V gene: TRBV7-9; CDR3 protein: CASTNTGGARREGYTF
clone size: once; J gene: TRBJ1-3; V gene: TRBV6-5; CDR3 protein: CASNPGHTGNTIYF
clone size: .; J gene: TRBJ1-1; V gene: TRBV19; CDR3 protein: CASSIDINTEAFF
clone size: .; J gene: TRBJ1-1; V gene: TRBV7-3; CDR3 protein: CASSSGQGGEAFF
clone size: .; J gene: TRBJ2-3; V gene: TRBV7-8; CDR3 protein: CASSYQTSGLTDTQYF
clone size: .; J gene: TRBJ2-1; V gene: TRBV12-3/TRBV12-4; CDR3 protein: CASTETTYNEQFF
clone size: .; J gene: TRBJ1-2; V gene: TRBV7-9; CDR3 protein: CASSTGQGAYGYTF
clone size: .; J gene: TRBJ1-2; V gene: TRBV6-5; CDR3 protein: CASRAGTVNYGYTF
clone size: .; J gene: TRBJ2-1; V gene: TRBV6-6; CDR3 protein: CASSLAGINEQFF
clone size: .; J gene: TRBJ1-1; V gene: TRBV5-1; CDR3 protein: CASRGLSGVTEAFF
clone size: .; J gene: TRBJ1-3; V gene: TRBV6-6; CDR3 protein: CASGSDLQGNTIYF
clone size: .; J gene: TRBJ2-3; V gene: TRBV10-3; CDR3 protein: CAISSRTSGITDTQYF
clone size: once; J gene: TRBJ1-6; V gene: TRBV10-2; CDR3 protein: CASSERAGDNSPLHF
clone size: .; J gene: TRBJ1-1; V gene: TRBV24-1; CDR3 protein: CATTDDRGNTEAFF
clone size: .; J gene: TRBJ2-3; V gene: TRBV2; CDR3 protein: CASSRDRGRTDTQYF
clone size: .; J gene: TRBJ1-2; V gene: TRBV2; CDR3 protein: CASGGGYGYTF
clone size: .; J gene: TRBJ1-2; V gene: TRBV4-1; CDR3 protein: CASSQDRGVGYTF
clone size: .; J gene: TRBJ1-6; V gene: TRBV27; CDR3 protein: CASSFAGQANSPLHF
clone size: once; J gene: TRBJ2-5; V gene: TRBV5-5; CDR3 protein: CASSPAPPGSETQYF
clone size: .; J gene: TRBJ2-5; V gene: TRBV4-2; CDR3 protein: CASSPTSGRLETQYF
clone size: .; J gene: TRBJ1-2; V gene: TRBV2; CDR3 protein: CASISGAPSPNGYTF
clone size: .; J gene: TRBJ1-1; V gene: TRBV28; CDR3 protein: CASSIDRVWGAFF
clone size: .; J gene: TRBJ1-6; V gene: TRBV6-4; CDR3 protein: CASSETAGTGSLSPLHF
clone size: once; J gene: TRBJ1-2; V gene: TRBV3-1/TRBV3-2; CDR3 protein: CASSLFVDYGYTF
clone size: .; J gene: TRBJ2-2; V gene: TRBV2; CDR3 protein: CASTSGRNTGELFF
clone size: .; J gene: TRBJ2-5; V gene: TRBV29-1; CDR3 protein: CSVGGSGETQYF
clone size: .; J gene: TRBJ2-7; V gene: TRBV6-4; CDR3 protein: CASSANRGYEQYF
clone size: few; J gene: TRBJ1-1; V gene: TRBV18; CDR3 protein: CASSPMSQGSEAFF
clone size: few; J gene: TRBJ1-1; V gene: TRBV4-3; CDR3 protein: CASSREGATEAFF
clone size: .; J gene: TRBJ1-2; V gene: TRBV10-3; CDR3 protein: CATVPDRVGGYTF
clone size: .; J gene: TRBJ1-5; V gene: TRBV7-8; CDR3 protein: CASSQRGSNQPQHF
clone size: .; J gene: TRBJ2-4; V gene: TRBV18; CDR3 protein: CASSPETGENIQYF
clone size: .; J gene: TRBJ2-7; V gene: TRBV18; CDR3 protein: CASSPRDRVKGEQYF
clone size: .; J gene: TRBJ2-7; V gene: TRBV10-3; CDR3 protein: CAISGEGLSSYEQYF
clone size: .; J gene: TRBJ2-3; V gene: TRBV4-3; CDR3 protein: CASSHTSGGHTDTQYF
clone size: once; J gene: TRBJ2-7; V gene: TRBV28; CDR3 protein: CASSNTDTRYEQYF